The 10 T cell receptor beta chains below come from one sample, sequenced in a study of blood T cell repertoires in COVID-19. Assay used: immunoSEQ multiplex PCR; TCRdb lists only in-frame clones, some missing. Of fewer than 350,000 clones in the sample, around 91% were seen once. The specimen sequenced was PBMCs or T cells enriched from blood (not recorded which). The origin of the receptors is a woman younger than 30 with acute COVID-19.

This clone was found once. The V call is TRBV7-2, the J call TRBJ1-3; 11 nucleotides align to TRBD1. The ends lost 5 bases at V and 3 bases at J; junction bases unmatched: 6. The CDR3 sequence is 16 residues long. Germline CDR1 reads SGHTA; CDR2 reads FQGNSA. CDR3 nucleotides: TGTGCCAGCAGCCCTGGACAGGGGGCCATTGGAAACACCATATATTTT. It yields the protein CASSPGQGAIGNTIYF.

The genes are TRBV4-3 and TRBJ2-3; 13 nucleotides line up with TRBD2. The CDR3 runs 18 residues. The trim removed 1 base at V and 7 bases at J, leaving 11 bases unmatched. Germline CDR1 reads LGHNA; CDR2 reads YSLEER. CDR3 in DNA: TGCGCCAGCAGCCAAGTTGGACTAGCGGGAGACTCGGTATATACGCAGTATTTT. Its protein product is CASSQVGLAGDSVYTQYF.

V and J are TRBV21-1 and TRBJ1-4; TRBD1 is taken as the D call from the table, unchecked against the DNA. TRBV21-1 corresponds to a pseudogene. This CDR3 region has 14 residues. The CDR3 DNA reads as TGTGCCAGCAGGATACAGGGGGCCAACGAAAAACTGTTTTTT. Its protein product is CASRIQGANEKLFF.

This clone was detected only once. CDR3 DNA sequence: TGTGCCAGCAGCTTAGCCGGGAAGGACGGGAATGAGCAGTTCTTC. Translating gives CASSLAGKDGNEQFF. The chain is built from TRBV7-3 and TRBJ2-1, with D perhaps matching TRBD2 (5 bases). V was cut by 2 bases and J by 7 bases, with 15 bases left in between. CDR1 SGHTA and CDR2 FQGTGA come from the germline V gene. There are 15 residues in the CDR3.

The chain joins TRBV11-3 to TRBJ1-1, with D hard to call. Germline loops: CDR1 SGHNT, CDR2 YENEEA. The CDR3 contains 14 residues. Trimming stripped 5 bases from V and 3 bases from J, with 13 bases between. The CDR3 DNA reads as TGTGCCAGCAGCAGAGGAGCGGTAGACACTGAAGCTTTCTTT. Protein sequence: CASSRGAVDTEAFF.

The rearrangement links TRBV11-3 to TRBJ1-4; no clear D gene. Trimming left V 9 bases short and J 10 bases short, with 9 bases between. Germline V gene sequence: CDR1 SGHNT, CDR2 YENEEA. The CDR3 sequence is 10 residues long. CDR3 residues: CARQLRKLFF. The CDR3, as DNA: TGTGCCAGGCAACTTAGAAAACTGTTTTTT.

This chain joins TRBV29-1 and TRBJ2-3, with TRBD2 matching over 16 bases. Germline V gene data show CDR1 as SQVTM and CDR2 as ANQGSEA. Trimming at V came to 5 bases and at J to 4 bases, leaving 9 bases not matched to a gene. CDR3 length: 17 amino acids. As DNA, the CDR3 is TGCAGCGTTTCCCCGGGACTAGCGGGAGGGCCCTCAGATACGCAGTATTTT. Translated, it gives CSVSPGLAGGPSDTQYF.

The chain has TRBV30 and TRBJ2-5; D gene ambiguous. The CDR3 contains 15 residues. Trimming stripped 1 base from V and 1 base from J, with 13 bases between. Germline assignment: CDR1 GTSNPN and CDR2 SVGIG (reference sequence). As DNA, the CDR3 is TGTGCCTGGAGTGGCCATCGAGGAAGCCAAGAGACCCAGTACTTC. Its protein is CAWSGHRGSQETQYF.

The CDR3 coding sequence is TGTGCCAGCAGACCGGGACTCCTCTCCTACAATGAGCAGTTCTTC. Translated, it gives CASRPGLLSYNEQFF. This chain uses TRBV6-5 with TRBJ2-1, with a weak D call TRBD2 (6 bases). The CDR3 totals 15 residues. V lost 6 bases and J lost 0, with 12 bases in between. Germline V CDR1 and CDR2: MNHEY, SVGAGI.

This clone has a single count. CDR3 sequence: CAWNRRATEQYF. In DNA, the CDR3 is TGTGCCTGGAATCGCAGGGCAACCGAGCAGTACTTC. The gene calls are TRBV30 and TRBJ2-7; the D gene is possibly TRBD1 (5 bases). The CDR3 loop spans 12 amino acids. Germline assignment: CDR1 GTSNPN and CDR2 SVGIG (reference sequence). V was trimmed by 4 bases and J by 6 bases, leaving 13 bases between them.